This is a list of T cell receptor beta chains from one sample in a study of Ad26.COV2.S vaccination and SARS-CoV-2 variants. Sequencing was performed with immunoSEQ multiplex PCR; in TCRdb, only in-frame clones are kept and a portion is missing. Of about 680,000 clones listed, roughly nine tenths are singletons. The sequencing used peripheral blood, collected in a trial of Ad26.COV2.S vaccine versus placebo. The receptors shown here come from a person between 18 and 60 years old who received the Ad26.COV2.S COVID-19 vaccine or a placebo. The CDR3 runs from the conserved cysteine through the conserved F or W. The D gene is left open where the match is weak. Where a row states a size, it is once, few, many or the class of an expanded clone; other rows omit it.

. | TRBJ2-1 | . | TRBV7-8 | CASSLELRGDNEQFF | TGTGCCAGCAGCTTAGAACTTCGAGGGGACAATGAGCAGTTCTTC
. | TRBJ1-2 | . | TRBV7-9 | CASSSTSYGYTF | TGTGCCAGCAGCTCAACGTCTTATGGCTACACCTTC
. | TRBJ2-4 | . | TRBV3-1/TRBV3-2 | CASSQEALAKNIQYF | TGTGCCAGCAGCCAAGAAGCTCTAGCCAAAAACATTCAGTACTTC
. | TRBJ2-7 | TRBD1 | TRBV15 | CATSRTGGGSYEQYF | TGTGCCACCAGCAGAACAGGGGGAGGATCCTACGAGCAGTACTTC
. | TRBJ1-2 | TRBD1 | TRBV7-2 | CASSRDRDLGYGYTF | TGTGCCAGCAGCCGGGACAGGGACTTAGGCTATGGCTACACCTTC
. | TRBJ1-2 | . | TRBV6-2/TRBV6-3 | CASSYSSHDSYGYTF | TGTGCCAGCAGTTACTCGAGCCACGACTCCTATGGCTACACCTTC
. | TRBJ2-1 | TRBD1 | TRBV27 | CASSNARGFDNEQFF | TGTGCCAGCAGCAACGCCAGGGGGTTCGACAATGAGCAGTTCTTC
. | TRBJ2-2 | . | TRBV24-1 | CATWGPNTGELFF | TGTGCCACCTGGGGACCCAACACCGGGGAGCTGTTTTTT
. | TRBJ2-7 | . | TRBV7-2 | CASSSGLSLEQYF | TGTGCCAGCAGCTCGGGCCTGTCACTCGAGCAGTACTTC
. | TRBJ2-3 | . | TRBV7-9 | CASSNSWDTDTQYF | TGTGCCAGCAGCAACAGTTGGGACACAGATACGCAGTATTTT
. | TRBJ2-5 | . | TRBV30 | CAGHDLWRRETQYF | TGTGCCGGACATGATTTGTGGAGAAGGGAGACCCAGTACTTC
few | TRBJ2-7 | . | TRBV7-3 | CASSLNMGTEQYF | TGTGCCAGCAGCTTGAACATGGGGACGGAGCAGTACTTC
once | TRBJ2-2 | . | TRBV18 | CASSPLYSGTGGELFF | TGTGCCAGCTCACCTCTTTATAGCGGAACAGGCGGGGAGCTGTTTTTT
. | TRBJ2-7 | . | TRBV6-1 | CASSEAPGLAYEQYF | TGTGCCAGCAGTGAAGCGCCCGGGTTGGCCTACGAGCAGTACTTC
. | TRBJ2-1 | TRBD2 | TRBV6-4 | CASSDIAGGRNEQFF | TGTGCCAGCAGTGACATAGCGGGGGGGCGGAATGAGCAGTTCTTC
. | TRBJ1-5 | . | TRBV7-2 | CASSLARGMGQPQHF | TGTGCCAGCAGCTTAGCGCGGGGTATGGGTCAGCCCCAGCATTTT
. | TRBJ1-2 | . | TRBV19 | CASREEGGYTF | TGTGCCAGTAGGGAGGAAGGCGGCTACACCTTC
. | TRBJ1-2 | . | TRBV19 | CASSNQGVGNYGYTF | TGTGCCAGTAGTAACCAAGGGGTGGGGAACTATGGCTACACCTTC
. | TRBJ2-3 | TRBD2 | TRBV6-2/TRBV6-3 | CASSYGRQREISDTQYF | TGTGCCAGCAGTTACGGCCGGCAGCGGGAGATTTCAGATACGCAGTATTTT
many | TRBJ2-2 | TRBD1 | TRBV7-2 | CASSLEVGGPGELFF | TGTGCCAGCAGCTTAGAAGTAGGGGGCCCCGGGGAGCTGTTTTTT
few | TRBJ1-1 | . | TRBV30 | CAWSGRRENEAFF | TGTGCCTGGAGTGGGCGCAGGGAAAATGAAGCTTTCTTT
. | TRBJ2-7 | . | TRBV5-1 | CASSPLGYEQYF | TGCGCCAGCAGCCCCTTGGGCTACGAGCAGTACTTC
once | TRBJ2-7 | . | TRBV19 | CASSIDPGNEQYF | TGTGCCAGTAGTATAGATCCGGGGAACGAGCAGTACTTC
. | TRBJ1-5 | . | TRBV20-1 | CSASLRVAQPQHF | TGCAGTGCTAGTTTAAGGGTGGCTCAGCCCCAGCATTTT
. | TRBJ2-7 | . | TRBV7-9 | CASSLFDEQYF | TGTGCCAGCAGCTTATTTGACGAGCAGTACTTC
. | TRBJ1-1 | . | TRBV7-8 | CASSSGSLKIDTEAFF | TGTGCCAGCAGCTCCGGGAGCCTTAAGATCGACACTGAAGCTTTCTTT
. | TRBJ1-2 | TRBD1 | TRBV30 | CAWSKTGTNYGYTF | TGTGCCTGGAGCAAGACAGGGACCAACTATGGCTACACCTTC
. | TRBJ2-1 | . | TRBV3-1/TRBV3-2 | CASTRGGSYNEQFF | TGTGCCAGCACGCGGGGTGGCTCCTACAATGAGCAGTTCTTC
. | TRBJ1-6 | . | TRBV18 | CASSPPGVANSPLHF | TGTGCCAGCTCACCTCCAGGGGTGGCGAATTCACCCCTCCACTTT
. | TRBJ2-2 | . | TRBV4-2 | CASSQDRLAGELFF | TGTGCCAGCAGCCAAGATCGGCTCGCCGGGGAGCTGTTTTTT
. | TRBJ2-5 | TRBD2 | TRBV6-5 | CASSYSSGELETQYF | TGTGCCAGCAGTTACTCTAGCGGGGAATTGGAGACCCAGTACTTC
. | TRBJ2-1 | TRBD2 | TRBV7-8 | CASSLYSGSYNEQFF | TGTGCCAGCAGCTTATATAGCGGGAGCTACAATGAGCAGTTCTTC
. | TRBJ2-2 | . | TRBV19 | CASSIVPGGGELFF | TGTGCCAGTAGTATAGTTCCAGGTGGCGGGGAGCTGTTTTTT
. | TRBJ1-5 | TRBD1 | TRBV5-8 | CASSGKGQGGVYSNQPQHF | TGTGCCAGCAGCGGAAAAGGACAGGGGGGGGTATATAGCAATCAGCCCCAGCATTTT
. | TRBJ2-7 | . | TRBV19 | CASTLTGSSYEQYF | TGTGCCAGTACCCTAACAGGGAGCTCCTACGAGCAGTACTTC
once | TRBJ1-2 | . | TRBV6-2/TRBV6-3 | CASSYDSWYGYTF | TGTGCCAGCAGTTACGACAGCTGGTATGGCTACACCTTC
. | TRBJ2-5 | TRBD1 | TRBV10-1 | CASSSGQGETQYF | TGCGCCAGCAGTTCTGGACAGGGAGAGACCCAGTACTTC
few | TRBJ2-7 | TRBD1 | TRBV2 | CASSQQGYEQYF | TGTGCCAGCAGCCAACAGGGGTACGAGCAGTACTTC
. | TRBJ2-5 | . | TRBV2 | CASHLGWETQYF | TGTGCCAGCCACCTCGGCTGGGAGACCCAGTACTTC
. | TRBJ2-2 | . | TRBV27 | CASSLDTGELFF | TGTGCCAGCAGTTTAGATACCGGGGAGCTGTTTTTT
. | TRBJ1-6 | TRBD1 | TRBV2 | CASNWDRNSPLHF | TGTGCCAGCAATTGGGACAGGAATTCACCCCTCCACTTT
. | TRBJ2-7 | TRBD1 | TRBV7-9 | CASSPGQSYEQYF | TGTGCCAGCAGCCCGGGACAGAGCTACGAGCAGTACTTC
. | TRBJ2-1 | . | TRBV14 | CASSLIVYNEQFF | TGTGCCAGCAGCCTAATTGTCTACAATGAGCAGTTCTTC
. | TRBJ2-1 | . | TRBV10-3 | CAISAGLMLNEQFF | TGTGCCATCAGTGCGGGGTTAATGTTGAATGAGCAGTTCTTC
once | TRBJ2-7 | . | TRBV3-1/TRBV3-2 | CASSQDSQTRGYEQYF | TGTGCCAGCAGCCAAGACTCCCAGACCAGGGGCTACGAGCAGTACTTC
few | TRBJ2-7 | . | TRBV5-1 | CASSFVRNEQYF | TGCGCCAGCAGCTTTGTCCGGAACGAGCAGTACTTC
. | TRBJ1-5 | . | TRBV30 | CAWSGNRGRQPQHF | TGTGCCTGGAGTGGGAATAGGGGGAGGCAGCCCCAGCATTTT
. | TRBJ2-3 | . | TRBV19 | CASRSRGLDTQYF | TGTGCCAGTAGGAGTCGGGGATTAGATACGCAGTATTTT
few | TRBJ2-2 | . | TRBV5-1 | CASTYGENTGELFF | TGCGCCAGTACCTACGGAGAGAACACCGGGGAGCTGTTTTTT
. | TRBJ2-2 | TRBD2 | TRBV30 | CAWRIAGTGELFF | TGTGCCTGGAGAATAGCGGGCACCGGGGAGCTGTTTTTT